The entry that follows covers one T cell receptor (beta chain) sequence. The sample holds many counts of this clonotype. Which antigen it targets is not known. No per-base quality is available; no much larger clone lies one base away. Libraries came from 5' RACE. TCRdb records Illumina HiSeq 2500 as the sequencer. A second PCR of about 6 to 12 cycles was performed with a sample-barcoded 5' primer and a J-beta primer mix. Each TCR beta cDNA molecule received a unique molecular identifier from a template-switch 5' adaptor carrying 12 random nucleotides. Each sample yielded at least 3 million CDR3-containing paired-end reads. The Mint cDNA synthesis kit, primed by a TRBC-specific oligonucleotide, was used to synthesize first-strand cDNA from all RNA. After uracil-DNA glycosylase treatment, a first 18-cycle PCR used universal primers M1SS and BC2_uni_R on all cDNA. Per the source publication's procedure: For normalization, 1 million high-quality reads, each with a distinct molecular identifier, were randomly selected from each sample. Reads sharing molecular identifiers were discarded rather than binned into consensus sequences. MiTCR, with a Q25 quality threshold and the strictest error-elimination algorithm, was used for CDR3 identification, clonotype clustering and error correction. A nonparametric unseen species model with Euler transformation was used to estimate a lower bound on total TCR beta diversity. TCRdb cleaned the public reads at Q25 with fastp, built clones with MiXCR and kept in-frame beta chains. Each entry merges the rows of one CDR3 protein and shows their most common DNA and genes. TCRdb assigned the V and J calls; the authors' analysis was not used. For this sample there are 500,000 to 700,000 distinct CDR3 sequences; about 30% appear just once. About 15% of the sample belongs to the ten largest clones.

The roughly 38 donors, aged about 6 to 90 years, were systemically healthy Caucasian individuals from Russia. Roughly 9 milliliters of peripheral blood were drawn from each donor into EDTA-treated Vacutainer tubes. Ficoll-Paque density-gradient centrifugation was used to isolate PBMCs, with at least 7 million per sample. Total RNA was extracted from PBMCs with Trizol reagent, with at least 6 micrograms obtained per sample. For every donor, flow cytometry on a PBMC aliquot measured the percentage of naive CD45RAhigh/CD27high T cells. The data were obtained in a study of blood T cells in healthy people across ages (dated by TCRdb to about 2015). General notes on the study: In model experiments, template switching captured roughly one uniquely barcoded TCR beta cDNA molecule for every two T cells. To avoid experimental bias, donors of different ages were spread randomly across the sequencing lanes. Two additional independent replicas of 1 million unique cDNA reads from the same blood draw were analyzed for two donors (one aged 18 to 30 and one aged 80 or older). The study measured age-related changes in TCR beta repertoire diversity using deep sequencing normalized with unique cDNA molecular identifiers. Four age groups were formed from the donors: young (average approximately 15 years), middle-aged (less than 40), aged (about 62) and long-lived (roughly 81). The investigation overall reported the following: Observed TCR beta diversity correlated strongly with the percentage of naive T cells measured by flow cytometry. As age increased, observed TCR beta diversity per million T cells dropped in a roughly linear way, and a significant reduction was already evident by age approximately 40. Total diversity estimates from one million sequenced T cells were considered lower bounds and underestimates. The CMV infection status of donors was not known, potentially confounding age-related changes in expanded clonotypes. Bulk unsorted PBMC profiling prevented conclusive comparison of naive and antigen-experienced compartments. The long-lived group showed more naive CD4+ T cells, fewer expanded clones and increased TCR diversity than the aged group, suggesting age selection.

The V and J ends are trimmed by 3 bases and 7 bases, leaving 19 bases between them. CDR1 and CDR2, per the germline V gene (reference sequence), are DFQATT and SNEGSKA. The CDR3 runs 15 amino acids, cysteine and phenylalanine included. CDR3 DNA only is kept here, 45 bases in frame from base 1. Sequencing was carried out using blood. This sequence originates from an elderly woman in good health. The receptor chain draws on TRBV20-1 and TRBJ1-5; the D gene is perhaps TRBD1, from 6 matching bases. The nucleotides read TGCAGTGCTAGTCACGGGGCGGGGGGCGGACAGCCCCAGCATTTT. This gives the protein CSASHGAGGGQPQHF.